The 32 T cell receptor beta chains in this list originate from one sample, sequenced in a study of blood T cell repertoires in COVID-19. Sequenced by immunoSEQ multiplex PCR; TCRdb stores in-frame clones only, minus some. The table has roughly 230,000 clones, approximately 84% seen once. The sequenced sample was PBMCs or T cells enriched from blood (not recorded which). These receptors were obtained from a man aged 45-65 years who had recovered from COVID-19.

For the CDR3, the DNA is TGTGCCAGCAGTAAGGGCACAGGGAATAATTCACCCCTCCACTTT. Translation: CASSKGTGNNSPLHF. J is TRBJ1-6 and V is TRBV11-3, with a possible D match to TRBD1 (6 bases). This CDR3 has 15 residues. V was pared by 6 bases and J by 5 bases, with 14 bases between. Germline values: CDR1 SGHNT, CDR2 YENEEA. Full variable domain (missing parts from reference TRBV11-3 and TRBJ1-6): EAGVVQSPRYKIIEKKQPVAFWCNPISGHNTLYWYLQNLGQGPELLIRYENEEAVDDSQLPKDRFSAERLKGVDSTLKIQPAELGDSAVYLCASSKGTGNNSPLHFGNGTRLTVT.

CDR3 sequence: CASSPSPVPNSPLHF. CDR3 coding DNA: TGTGCCAGCAGCCCAAGTCCAGTACCCAATTCACCCCTCCACTTT. The chain is built from TRBV7-2 and TRBJ1-6; D call uncertain. The V gene lost 5 bases and the J gene lost 7 bases, with 15 bases spanning the gap. CDR3 length: 15 residues. The germline gives CDR1 SGHTA, CDR2 FQGNSA.

This clone was picked up a small number of times. This chain links TRBV12-3 or TRBV12-4 with TRBJ1-6; D is ambiguous. V lost 5 bases, J lost 8 bases, and 7 bases lay in between. This CDR3 contains 12 residues. The CDR3 sequence: CASSIYYSPLHF. For the CDR3, the DNA is TGTGCCAGCAGTATCTACTATTCACCCCTCCACTTT.

This sequence joins TRBV2 and TRBJ1-2, with 8 nucleotides matching TRBD1. The CDR3 contains 13 residues. The ends lost 10 bases at V and 5 bases at J; junction bases unmatched: 9. Germline CDR1 SNHLY, CDR2 FYNNEI. CDR3 nucleotides: TGTGCCAAGAAGGACAGGGTGGAGTATGGCTACACCTTC. Translated, it gives CAKKDRVEYGYTF.

The V gene is TRBV5-1, the J gene TRBJ1-1, with a weak D call TRBD1 (6 bases). The V gene's germline CDR1 is SGHRS and CDR2 YFSETQ. V was clipped by 4 bases and J by 2 bases, with 15 bases between them. This CDR3 region has 15 residues. CDR3 sequence reads: CASSPRGGGNTEAFF. The CDR3 coding sequence is TGCGCCAGCAGCCCGAGGGGAGGGGGTAACACTGAAGCTTTCTTT.

The chain recombines TRBV25-1 with TRBJ2-7; possible D gene TRBD2, 6 bases. The CDR3 sequence is 15 residues long. CDR1 and CDR2 (germline): MGHDK, SYGVNS. V shed 1 base and J shed 5 bases, with 15 bases lying between them. CDR3 in amino acids: CASSESPGSRHEQYF. The CDR3 DNA reads TGTGCCAGCAGTGAATCCCCCGGGAGCCGACACGAGCAGTACTTC.

The J gene is TRBJ1-4, the V gene TRBV3-1 (or the pseudogene TRBV3-2); 10 bases are shared with TRBD1. CDR3 length: 16 amino acids. Unmatched junction bases numbered 5, after V lost 4 bases and J lost 3 bases. Germline V gives CDR1 LGHDT, CDR2 YNNKEL (reference sequence). The CDR3 nucleotides read TGTGCCAGCAGCCGAGAGACAGGGGGCCCTAATGAAAAACTGTTTTTT. As protein: CASSRETGGPNEKLFF.

The chain is built from TRBV7-2 and TRBJ2-7; D gene unclear. Germline V gives CDR1 SGHTA, CDR2 FQGNSA. The CDR3 runs to 14 residues. V was clipped by 5 bases and J by 4 bases, with 15 bases between them. The CDR3: CASSVGWPGYEQYF. Written as DNA, the CDR3 is TGTGCCAGCAGCGTAGGCTGGCCCGGGTACGAGCAGTACTTC.

The gene calls are TRBV12-5 and TRBJ1-5; TRBD1 matches 7 bases. V lost 5 bases, J lost 0 bases, and 10 bases stayed unmatched. The CDR3 is 17 residues long. Germline V gene lookup returns CDR1 LGHNT and CDR2 FRNRAP. CDR3 nucleotide sequence: TGTGCTAGTGGTCCGACCAAGGGGGCCTATAGCAATCAGCCCCAGCATTTT. It yields the protein CASGPTKGAYSNQPQHF.

This clone was recorded once. This chain joins TRBV18 and TRBJ1-2; TRBD1 is a possible D gene (5 bases). Trimming left V 4 bases short and J 4 bases short, with 10 bases between. CDR3 size: 13 residues. CDR1 is KGHSH and CDR2 is LQKENI in the germline V gene. The CDR3 DNA follows: TGTGCCAGCTCACACGACAGTTTCTATGGCTACACCTTC. Protein: CASSHDSFYGYTF. Full variable domain (rest looked up from reference TRBV18 and TRBJ1-2): NAGVMQNPRHLVRRRGQEARLRCSPMKGHSHVYWYRQLPEEGLKFMVYLQKENIIDESGMPKERFSAEFPKEGPSILRIQQVVRGDSAAYFCASSHDSFYGYTFGSGTRLTVV.

The chain carries TRBV6-1 and TRBJ1-4, with a weak D call TRBD1 (5 bases). Germline lookup yields CDR1 MNHNS and CDR2 SASEGT. The germline V and J ends were trimmed by 5 bases and 6 bases, with 16 bases remaining between them. CDR3 length: 15 amino acids. The CDR3 DNA reads as TGTGCCAGCAGTAGGAGGGCAGGGTGGGATGAAAAACTGTTTTTT. Its translation is CASSRRAGWDEKLFF.

V usage is TRBV27 and J usage is TRBJ2-7, with D possibly TRBD1 on 5 matching bases. Germline CDR1 is MNHEY and CDR2 is SMNVEV (reference sequence). The CDR3 length is 13 residues. Trimming took off 6 bases at V and 5 bases at J, with 14 bases between the two ends. The CDR3 sequence: CASSSPRAHEQYF. CDR3 bases: TGTGCCAGCAGCTCCCCCAGGGCTCACGAGCAGTACTTC.

The chain uses TRBV7-2 and TRBJ2-7; perhaps TRBD2 as D (6 bases). Trimming removed 5 bases at V and 3 bases at J, with 23 bases between. The germline gives CDR1 SGHTA, CDR2 FQGNSA. The length of the CDR3 is 17 residues. This chain's CDR3 is CASSPRLGWGIVYEQYF. Here the CDR3 DNA reads TGTGCCAGCAGCCCCAGACTAGGTTGGGGGATCGTCTACGAGCAGTACTTC.

This chain links TRBV25-1 with TRBJ1-1; D uncertain. The CDR3 runs to 12 residues. The V end was cut by 4 bases, the J end by 3 bases, with 6 bases between. Germline V gene lookup returns CDR1 MGHDK and CDR2 SYGVNS. The DNA for the CDR3 is TGTGCCAGCAGTGGAACTTACACTGAAGCTTTCTTT. Its translation is CASSGTYTEAFF.

The chain carries TRBV5-4 and TRBJ2-3; 11 nucleotides align to TRBD2. Germline-derived CDR1 and CDR2 are SGHNT and YYREEE (reference sequence). J was trimmed by 2 bases and V by 4 bases; bases with no gene match: 12. The CDR3 totals 18 residues. The chain's CDR3 is CASSSSGSGRASTDTQYF. CDR3 sequence (DNA): TGTGCCAGCAGCAGCTCCGGTAGCGGGAGGGCTTCCACAGATACGCAGTATTTT.

CDR3 nucleotide sequence: TGTGCCAGCAGCTTAGCCGGTCTGGGACAGTACCAAGAGACCCAGTACTTC. The encoded protein is CASSLAGLGQYQETQYF. The chain combines TRBV7-8 with TRBJ2-5; the match to TRBD1 covers 7 bases. The CDR3 loop spans 17 amino acids. Losses at the gene ends were 0 bases for V and 0 bases for J; bases not matched to a gene: 7. Germline V gives CDR1 SGHVS, CDR2 FQNEAQ.

The chain couples TRBV12-3 or TRBV12-4 to TRBJ1-2; 7 nucleotides align to TRBD1. The CDR3 extends over 13 amino acids. The V and J ends lost 3 bases and 8 bases, in that order; junction bases with no gene match: 6. The CDR3 spells CASSFRQGRGYTF. CDR3 DNA: TGTGCCAGCAGTTTTAGACAGGGACGGGGCTACACCTTC.

This chain joins TRBV7-2 and TRBJ2-3; D is possibly TRBD1 (7 bases). Germline V gives CDR1 SGHTA, CDR2 FQGNSA. V lost 4 bases and J 0 bases, leaving 20 bases between the germline ends. The CDR3 extends over 18 amino acids. The CDR3 DNA reads TGTGCCAGCAGCTCGACAGGGAGTCTAGCGCGTAGCACAGATACGCAGTATTTT. It translates to CASSSTGSLARSTDTQYF.

This chain joins TRBV11-2 and TRBJ1-2, with D possibly being TRBD1 (6 bases). The CDR3 sequence is 15 residues long. Germline CDR1 reads SGHAT; CDR2 reads FQNNGV. Trimming pared 5 bases from V and 4 bases from J, leaving 17 bases between. The CDR3 protein is CASSPTAGAIYGYTF. CDR3 nucleotides: TGTGCCAGCAGCCCCACGGCGGGGGCAATCTATGGCTACACCTTC. Complete variable domain (other parts from reference TRBV11-2 and TRBJ1-2): EAGVAQSPRYKIIEKRQSVAFWCNPISGHATLYWYQQILGQGPKLLIQFQNNGVVDDSQLPKDRFSAERLKGVDSTLKIQPAKLEDSAVYLCASSPTAGAIYGYTFGSGTRLTVV.

The rearrangement links TRBV4-2 to TRBJ2-7, with a tentative D call TRBD1 (6 bases). CDR1 is LGHNA and CDR2 is YNFKEQ in the germline V gene. The V and J ends lost 1 base and 2 bases respectively, with 12 bases between them. The CDR3 is 15 amino acids. This CDR3 reads CASSQGGTQTYEQYF. DNA of the CDR3: TGTGCCAGCAGCCAAGGAGGGACACAGACCTACGAGCAGTACTTC.

This rearrangement joins TRBV2 to TRBJ1-2; D remains unclear. Germline V CDR1 and CDR2: SNHLY, FYNNEI. There are 14 residues in the CDR3. V was cut by 5 bases and J by 0 bases, with 10 bases left in between. CDR3 protein: CASSTRQANYGYTF. The CDR3 nucleotides are TGTGCCAGCAGTACAAGGCAGGCTAACTATGGCTACACCTTC. Drawing the rest from reference TRBV2 and TRBJ1-2, the complete variable domain is EPEVTQTPSHQVTQMGQEVILRCVPISNHLYFYWYRQILGQKVEFLVSFYNNEISEKSEIFDDQFSVERPDGSNFTLKIRSTKLEDSAMYFCASSTRQANYGYTFGSGTRLTVV.

The rearrangement uses TRBV13 and TRBJ2-3, with 11 bases lining up with TRBD2. The CDR3 spans 16 residues. Trimming cost V 5 bases and J 11 bases; bases outside gene matches: 15. Germline CDR1 is PRHDT and CDR2 is FYEKMQ (reference sequence). In nucleotides, the CDR3 is TGTGCCAGCAGCCTTGTTCTAGCGGGAGGTTTTCGTGTGCAGTATTTT. Protein: CASSLVLAGGFRVQYF.

This clone showed up just a few times. V and J are TRBV5-4 and TRBJ2-1; 7 bases are shared with TRBD1. The CDR3 contains 16 residues. Germline V lookup: CDR1 SGHNT, CDR2 YYREEE (reference sequence). V trimming: 4 bases; J trimming: 10 bases; junction bases outside the gene matches: 17. The CDR3 reads CASSPGQYSRREEQFF. DNA for the CDR3: TGTGCCAGCAGCCCGGGACAGTACTCACGTCGGGAAGAGCAGTTCTTC.

The chain joins TRBV28 to TRBJ1-6; 10 bases align to TRBD1. This CDR3 is built from 15 residues. The germline V gene encodes CDR1 MDHEN and CDR2 SYDVKM. The J segment lost 14 bases and the V segment lost 4 bases, leaving 11 bases of the junction unmatched. CDR3: CASSSRDRGPLSLHF. CDR3 DNA sequence: TGTGCCAGCAGTTCCCGGGACAGGGGACCTCTGTCCCTCCACTTT.

The gene calls are TRBV29-1 and TRBJ1-1, with 7 bases lining up with TRBD1. The ends lost 7 bases at V and 4 bases at J; junction bases unmatched: 6. The germline V gene encodes CDR1 SQVTM and CDR2 ANQGSEA. The CDR3 extends over 12 amino acids. The DNA of the CDR3 is TGCAGCGCGATCGCAGGGGGCACTGAAGCTTTCTTT. Translated, it gives CSAIAGGTEAFF.

This chain links TRBV7-9 with TRBJ2-5; possibly TRBD2 for D (5 bases). V lost 0 bases to trimming and J lost 5 bases, with 13 bases between them. Germline CDR1 and CDR2: SEHNR and FQNEAQ (reference sequence). The CDR3 has 15 amino acids. CDR3 amino acids: CASSLAEVVRETQYF. CDR3 DNA sequence: TGTGCCAGCAGCTTAGCGGAGGTGGTGAGGGAGACCCAGTACTTC.

The chain employs TRBV5-5 and TRBJ1-5; TRBD1 matches 7 bases. This CDR3 has 15 amino acids. V shed 0 bases and J 6 bases; nucleotides not matched to a gene: 6. Germline values: CDR1 SGHKS, CDR2 YYEKEE (reference sequence). In DNA, the CDR3 is TGTGCCAGCAGCTTGGGGAGGGGGCAGGCTCAGCCCCAGCATTTT. Protein: CASSLGRGQAQPQHF.

The V call is TRBV19, the J call TRBJ1-4, with 8 nucleotides matching TRBD1. Germline CDR1 LNHDA, CDR2 SQIVND (reference sequence). V lost 8 bases, J lost 3 bases, and 8 bases stayed unmatched. The CDR3 loop spans 15 amino acids. In DNA, the CDR3 is TGTGCCAGTGGGGGGATGGGACAGGCTAATGAAAAACTGTTTTTT. Protein product: CASGGMGQANEKLFF.

This chain connects TRBV14 to TRBJ1-1; 9 bases fit TRBD1. The CDR3 runs 15 residues. Losses at the gene ends were 6 bases for V and 4 bases for J; bases not matched to a gene: 9. In germline, CDR1 is SGHDN, CDR2 FVKESK. CDR3 sequence (DNA): TGTGCCAGCAGACTTACAGGGGGCCGGAGCACTGAAGCTTTCTTT. It codes for CASRLTGGRSTEAFF.

The chain couples TRBV18 to TRBJ1-3; a possible D gene is TRBD1 (6 bases). V lost 6 bases to trimming and J lost 2 bases, with 20 bases between them. CDR1 KGHSH and CDR2 LQKENI come from the germline V gene. The CDR3 runs 17 residues. Here the CDR3 reads CASSLMGAVPTGNTIYF. The CDR3 coding sequence is TGTGCCAGCTCTCTAATGGGGGCCGTGCCGACTGGAAACACCATATATTTT.

This sequence joins TRBV27 and TRBJ2-3; D uncertain. CDR1 is MNHEY and CDR2 is SMNVEV in the germline V gene (reference sequence). The CDR3 spans 12 residues. V lost 6 bases and J lost 0, with 4 bases in between. The CDR3 coding sequence is TGTGCCAGCAGCTTGAGCACAGATACGCAGTATTTT. It specifies CASSLSTDTQYF.

This chain uses TRBV27 with TRBJ1-6; the match to TRBD1 covers 11 bases. This CDR3 region has 16 residues. Germline values: CDR1 MNHEY, CDR2 SMNVEV (reference sequence). The trim removed 5 bases at V and 5 bases at J, leaving 5 bases unmatched. The CDR3 sequence: CASSSRDRGDNSPLHF. The CDR3 DNA is TGTGCCAGCAGTAGCCGGGACAGGGGGGATAATTCACCCCTCCACTTT.